Below, 26 T cell receptor beta chains from the same sample are listed, as sequenced in a study of blood T cell repertoires in COVID-19. The repertoire was sequenced with immunoSEQ multiplex PCR; TCRdb's copy has only in-frame clones and lacks some. The sample shows roughly 440,000 clones, approximately 88% of them seen only once. The specimen was peripheral blood. All receptors derive from a woman aged 45-65 years with COVID-19, enrolled during active disease.

The chain carries TRBV3-1 (or the pseudogene TRBV3-2) and TRBJ1-1; the D is unclear. This CDR3 region has 14 residues. V was clipped by 7 bases and J by 0 bases, with 12 bases between them. Germline V gene data show CDR1 as LGHDT and CDR2 as YNNKEL (reference sequence). As DNA, the CDR3 is TGTGCCAGCACCCCATTCGGGTTGAACACTGAAGCTTTCTTT. Translation gives CASTPFGLNTEAFF.

This chain links TRBV12-3 or TRBV12-4 with TRBJ1-2; D perhaps matches TRBD1 (6 bases). V was cut by 5 bases and J by 8 bases, with 15 bases left in between. The CDR3 totals 13 residues. CDR3 DNA sequence: TGTGCCAGCAGTGGTAACAGGGCCGGGGGCTACACCTTC. Amino acid sequence: CASSGNRAGGYTF.

V is TRBV10-3 and J is TRBJ1-1, with TRBD1 as a possible D gene (5 bases). Germline CDR1 reads ENHRY; CDR2 reads SYGVKD. The CDR3 is 14 residues long. Trimming cost V 4 bases and J 5 bases, with 14 bases left between them. The CDR3 sequence: CAISGGRVETEAFF. CDR3 DNA sequence: TGTGCCATCAGTGGGGGCAGGGTTGAGACTGAAGCTTTCTTT.

This clone was detected once. This sequence joins TRBV3-1 (or the pseudogene TRBV3-2) and TRBJ2-7, with D maybe TRBD2 (7 bases). Trimming pared 0 bases from V and 2 bases from J, leaving 14 bases between. This CDR3 region has 16 residues. The germline V gene encodes CDR1 LGHDT and CDR2 YNNKEL (reference sequence). In nucleotides, the CDR3 is TGTGCCAGCAGCCAAGATTTCCGGGGGGCCCCCTACGAGCAGTACTTC. It yields the protein CASSQDFRGAPYEQYF.

The chain recombines TRBV7-2 with TRBJ1-4, with TRBD1 as a possible D gene (5 bases). The CDR3 loop spans 15 amino acids. Germline CDR1 and CDR2: SGHTA and FQGNSA. V was shortened by 1 base and J by 7 bases, with 13 bases between the two germline ends. CDR3 DNA sequence: TGTGCCAGCAGCTTAGGCGGAGGGGTCGTTGAAAAACTGTTTTTT. Amino acid sequence: CASSLGGGVVEKLFF.

The chain employs TRBV13 and TRBJ2-7; a weak D match, TRBD2 (7 bases). The germline gives CDR1 PRHDT, CDR2 FYEKMQ (reference sequence). This CDR3 region has 16 residues. Trimming took off 8 bases at V and 8 bases at J, with 28 bases between the two ends. Here the CDR3 reads CASDVGGGIPNLKQYF. The DNA of the CDR3 is TGTGCCAGCGATGTGGGAGGGGGAATCCCAAATTTAAAGCAGTACTTC.

CDR3 sequence reads: CASSSLNPGTDLYGYTF. CDR3 in DNA: TGTGCCAGCAGTTCACTCAACCCCGGGACAGACCTTTATGGCTACACCTTC. J is TRBJ1-2 and V is TRBV5-4; 7 nucleotides align to TRBD1. Germline CDR1 reads SGHNT; CDR2 reads YYREEE (reference sequence). The CDR3 sequence is 17 residues long. Trimming at V came to 5 bases and at J to 5 bases, leaving 18 bases not matched to a gene.

The chain has TRBV28 and TRBJ1-3; TRBD1 might be the D (6 bases). V shed 5 bases and J shed 1 base, with 6 bases lying between them. The CDR3 covers 13 residues. CDR1 and CDR2 from the germline V gene are MDHEN and SYDVKM. CDR3 nucleotide sequence: TGTGCCAGCAGTCAGGGGTCTGGAAACACCATATATTTT. Translating gives CASSQGSGNTIYF.

The V call is TRBV30, the J call TRBJ1-2, with D uncertain. There are 12 residues in the CDR3. Trimming cost V 3 bases and J 5 bases, with 10 bases left between them. CDR1 is GTSNPN and CDR2 is SVGIG in the germline V gene (reference sequence). The CDR3 coding sequence is TGTGCCTGGAGCAATGGCGGTTATGGCTACACCTTC. Translated, it gives CAWSNGGYGYTF.

The rearrangement links TRBV24-1 to TRBJ1-2; maybe TRBD1 (5 bases). This CDR3 comprises 13 residues. In germline, CDR1 is KGHDR, CDR2 SFDVKD. V was trimmed by 9 bases and J by 5 bases, leaving 15 bases between them. This CDR3 reads CATPLTGPYGYTF. CDR3 sequence (DNA): TGTGCCACCCCCCTTACAGGACCTTATGGCTACACCTTC.

This clone appeared a single time. This rearrangement joins TRBV6-6 to TRBJ2-7; 7 bases are shared with TRBD2. CDR3 length: 12 residues. Germline CDR1 MNHNY, CDR2 SVGAGI (reference sequence). V dropped 5 bases and J dropped 5; count of bases not matched to a gene: 3. The CDR3 DNA is TGTGCCAGCAGTCGCCGGGAGGACGAGCAGTACTTC. This encodes CASSRREDEQYF.

This chain connects TRBV4-1 to TRBJ1-4, with 7 nucleotides matching TRBD1. The CDR3 is made up of 14 amino acids. Unmatched junction bases numbered 4, after V lost 2 bases and J lost 7 bases. Germline-derived CDR1 and CDR2 are MGHRA and YSYEKL. The CDR3 coding sequence is TGCGCCAGCAGCCAAAGGGACAGCTTTGAAAAACTGTTTTTT. It is translated as CASSQRDSFEKLFF.

The rearrangement joins TRBV5-1 to TRBJ1-3; D uncertain. V shed 4 bases and J shed 0 bases, with 11 bases lying between them. Germline loops: CDR1 SGHRS, CDR2 YFSETQ. The CDR3 is 15 residues long. The CDR3 region has the DNA TGCGCCAGCAGCGACACTTTAGACTCTGGAAACACCATATATTTT. This sequence encodes CASSDTLDSGNTIYF.

The chain employs TRBV7-9 and TRBJ2-7; maybe TRBD1 (6 bases). Trimming pared 4 bases from V and 0 bases from J, leaving 10 bases between. The CDR3 has 14 amino acids. Germline CDR1 SEHNR, CDR2 FQNEAQ (reference sequence). The CDR3 DNA follows: TGTGCCAGCAGCTCGACAGGCCTCTCCTACGAGCAGTACTTC. Translated: CASSSTGLSYEQYF.

V gene TRBV5-1 combines with J gene TRBJ2-1, with TRBD1 matching over 7 bases. Trimming removed 0 bases from V and 10 bases from J; junction bases left unmatched: 7. The CDR3 contains 14 residues. The germline CDR1 and CDR2 sequences are SGHRS and YFSETQ. This chain's CDR3 is CASSLVTGKEEQFF. The CDR3 DNA is TGCGCCAGCAGCTTGGTGACAGGGAAAGAGGAGCAGTTCTTC. The full variable domain, with the rest looked up from reference TRBV5-1 and TRBJ2-1, is KAGVTQTPRYLIKTRGQQVTLSCSPISGHRSVSWYQQTPGQGLQFLFEYFSETQRNKGNFPGRFSGRQFSNSRSEMNVSTLELGDSALYLCASSLVTGKEEQFFGPGTRLTVL.

This clone was seen only a few times. V gene TRBV6-5 combines with J gene TRBJ1-2; perhaps TRBD1 as D (6 bases). The CDR3 length is 12 residues. Trimming removed 8 bases at V and 8 bases at J, with 15 bases between. Germline loops: CDR1 MNHEY, CDR2 SVGAGI. CDR3 region: CASGRGYGGYTF. For the CDR3, the DNA is TGTGCCAGCGGCAGGGGATATGGGGGCTACACCTTC.

This clone was observed once. This sequence joins TRBV6-6 and TRBJ1-2; 7 nucleotides align to TRBD1. J lost 8 bases, V lost 6 bases, and 9 bases had no gene match. The germline V gene has CDR1 MNHNY and CDR2 SVGAGI (reference sequence). This CDR3 contains 13 residues. The CDR3 DNA reads TGTGCCAGCAGCGTTACTCCAGGGGGAGGCTACACCTTC. It encodes CASSVTPGGGYTF.

This chain connects TRBV2 to TRBJ1-2; weak D call: TRBD1 (6 bases). Germline values: CDR1 SNHLY, CDR2 FYNNEI. The CDR3 has 12 residues. The V end was cut by 3 bases, the J end by 8 bases, with 10 bases between. The CDR3 loop reads CASSDTGLGYTF. CDR3 in DNA: TGTGCCAGCAGTGATACAGGGCTAGGCTACACCTTC.

This rearrangement joins TRBV2 to TRBJ1-1, with unresolved D. The CDR3 contains 15 residues. Germline CDR1 SNHLY, CDR2 FYNNEI. Trimming cost V 5 bases and J 2 bases, with 15 bases left between them. CDR3 in DNA: TGTGCCAGCAGTTTTAGACGGACTTTAAACACTGAAGCTTTCTTT. Amino acid sequence: CASSFRRTLNTEAFF. The variable domain in full, completed from reference TRBV2 and TRBJ1-1, reads EPEVTQTPSHQVTQMGQEVILRCVPISNHLYFYWYRQILGQKVEFLVSFYNNEISEKSEIFDDQFSVERPDGSNFTLKIRSTKLEDSAMYFCASSFRRTLNTEAFFGQGTRLTVV.

The chain has TRBV5-6 and TRBJ2-1; maybe TRBD2 (5 bases). CDR3 length: 13 amino acids. V gave up 5 bases and J gave up 7 bases, with 13 bases separating them. The germline V gene encodes CDR1 SGHDT and CDR2 YYEEEE. This CDR3 is CASRPRGKNEQFF. The CDR3 DNA reads TGTGCCAGCAGACCACGAGGGAAAAATGAGCAGTTCTTC.

The rearrangement joins TRBV9 to TRBJ1-2, with 7 positions matching TRBD1. The CDR3 is 13 residues long. Germline V gene data show CDR1 as SGDLS and CDR2 as YYNGEE. V lost 4 bases and J lost 8; bases outside the gene matches: 8. CDR3 residues: CASSLDRLRGYTF. In DNA, the CDR3 is TGTGCCAGCAGCCTGGACAGGCTCCGAGGCTACACCTTC.

The CDR3 is CASSLGTGNSYEQYF. Written as DNA, the CDR3 is TGCGCCAGCAGCCTGGGGACAGGGAACTCCTACGAGCAGTACTTC. The V call is TRBV5-1, the J call TRBJ2-7; 9 bases fit TRBD1. The germline CDR1 and CDR2 sequences are SGHRS and YFSETQ. The CDR3 sequence is 15 residues long. Trimming took 4 bases from V and 0 from J; bases not matched to a gene: 5.

The gene calls are TRBV30 and TRBJ1-2; tentatively, D is TRBD1 (5 bases). Germline-derived CDR1 and CDR2 are GTSNPN and SVGIG (reference sequence). The V and J ends lost 2 bases and 4 bases respectively, with 11 bases between them. The CDR3 runs 13 residues. The CDR3 coding sequence is TGTGCCTGGAGTACAGGACACGCCTATGGCTACACCTTC. Its protein product is CAWSTGHAYGYTF.

The CDR3 spells CASSASPGTDGFF. DNA of the CDR3: TGTGCCAGCAGCGCGAGTCCCGGGACAGACGGATTCTTT. The chain has TRBV9 and TRBJ1-1, with 7 bases identical to TRBD1. The V segment lost 3 bases and the J segment 14 bases; nucleotides outside the gene matches: 13. Germline CDR1 and CDR2: SGDLS and YYNGEE. This CDR3 is 13 amino acids long.

The chain employs TRBV2 and TRBJ1-1; the match to TRBD1 covers 9 bases. CDR3 length equals 14 residues. After removal of 7 bases from V and 1 base from J, the junction contained 4 bases not matched to a gene. CDR1 is SNHLY, CDR2 FYNNEI, per germline. CDR3 protein: CASTMTGGNTEAFF. CDR3 DNA sequence: TGTGCCAGCACCATGACAGGGGGGAACACTGAAGCTTTCTTT. The variable domain in full, with the rest retrieved from reference TRBV2 and TRBJ1-1, is EPEVTQTPSHQVTQMGQEVILRCVPISNHLYFYWYRQILGQKVEFLVSFYNNEISEKSEIFDDQFSVERPDGSNFTLKIRSTKLEDSAMYFCASTMTGGNTEAFFGQGTRLTVV.

The chain joins TRBV9 to TRBJ2-3; D is possibly TRBD2 (6 bases). The V end was cut by 1 base, the J end by 2 bases, with 17 bases between. This CDR3 spans 17 amino acids. CDR1 SGDLS and CDR2 YYNGEE come from the germline V gene. The CDR3 loop reads CASSVTPPGTLTDTQYF. The CDR3 DNA reads TGTGCCAGCAGCGTAACCCCCCCGGGGACTCTCACAGATACGCAGTATTTT.